The TCR beta chain described here comes from a study of spatial heterogeneity in lung cancer. Study as a whole: The library had UMIs, and each TCR and UMI pair averaged more than ten raw reads. Study results and caveats: The study found ubiquitous expanded tumor TCRs in blood more at resection than follow-up.

This clonotype has a count of ten or more. Its specificity is not known. Deletions cut 2 bases from V and 0 bases from J, with 13 bases between. The CDR3 runs to 17 residues. Germline V gene data show CDR1 as SGHVS and CDR2 as FQNEAQ. Stated time point: sample taken at primary tumor resection. The sequenced material consisted of unsorted whole RNA from tumor, nontumor lung or frozen PBMC. MiXCR, applied by TCRdb to the 5' RACE reads, yields one record per CDR3 protein. The data hold around 7,000 distinct CDR3 sequences, with about 7% observed a single time. The origin of this receptor is a male donor with early-stage non-small cell lung cancer. This chain uses TRBV7-8 with TRBJ2-2; no firm D call. Sequences were derived from PBMCs, sampled at surgery. This CDR3 is CASSLPVRFTNTGELFF. The CDR3 region has the DNA TGTGCCAGCAGCTTACCTGTCAGGTTTACGAACACCGGGGAGCTGTTTTTT.